This T cell receptor (beta chain) emerged from a study of blood T cell repertoires in COVID-19. V shed 5 bases and J 0 bases; nucleotides not matched to a gene: 4. Per germline, CDR1 SGHDT and CDR2 YYEEEE. The CDR3 has 14 amino acids. The authors' processing: Researchers report that nucleated cell counts were estimated from reference gene primer amplification. The repertoire was sequenced with immunoSEQ multiplex PCR; TCRdb's copy has only in-frame clones and lacks some. D and trimming were read from the DNA, whereas the V and J calls and clone size are those reported in that table. This sample carries roughly 100,000 clones, roughly 80% of them seen once, and the ten largest clones take just under 20%.

This receptor was taken from a woman in her 70s with acute or convalescent COVID-19. The chain combines TRBV5-6 with TRBJ1-1; 7 positions agree with TRBD1. Material for sequencing was peripheral blood. In nucleotides, the CDR3 is TGTGCCAGCAGACTGGACAGGATGAACACTGAAGCTTTCTTT. Its protein is CASRLDRMNTEAFF. The whole variable domain, remainder taken from reference TRBV5-6 and TRBJ1-1, is DAGVTQSPTHLIKTRGQQVTLRCSPKSGHDTVSWYQQALGQGPQFIFQYYEEEERQRGNFPDRFSGHQFPNYSSELNVNALLLGDSALYLCASRLDRMNTEAFFGQGTRLTVV.